Listed below are T cell receptor beta chains from one sample, sequenced in a study of PD-1 blockade in classical Hodgkin lymphoma. Profiling relied on immunoSEQ multiplex PCR, and the TCRdb table lists in-frame clones only, not all of them. The profile covers approximately 8,400 clones, with about four fifths appearing a single time and over 25% taken by the ten largest. The specimen was CD8+ T cells from blood, collected before the fourth cycle of nivolumab. The receptor source for this set is a human donor with classical Hodgkin lymphoma. Each CDR3 is given with its conserved first and last residue. Each record gives: CDR3 length, V gene, D gene, clone size, J gene, CDR3 protein, CDR3 DNA. D genes are given only for firm matches. Some rows have no size entry. The others give once, few or many, or a class for an expanded clone.

CDR3 length: 13; V gene: TRBV4-1; D gene: .; clone size: .; J gene: TRBJ1-1; CDR3 protein: CASSQGASAEAFF; CDR3 DNA: TGCGCCAGCAGCCAGGGGGCTAGTGCTGAAGCTTTCTTT
CDR3 length: 16; V gene: TRBV5-1; D gene: TRBD1; clone size: .; J gene: TRBJ1-1; CDR3 protein: CASKLEFDRGRGLAFF; CDR3 DNA: TGCGCCAGCAAACTCGAATTCGACAGGGGGCGTGGGCTAGCTTTCTTT
CDR3 length: 13; V gene: TRBV2; D gene: .; clone size: .; J gene: TRBJ1-2; CDR3 protein: CASSVGTLYGYTF; CDR3 DNA: TGTGCCAGCAGTGTGGGGACACTTTATGGCTACACCTTC
CDR3 length: 13; V gene: TRBV7-9; D gene: .; clone size: .; J gene: TRBJ2-3; CDR3 protein: CASSLVGADTQYF; CDR3 DNA: TGTGCCAGCAGCTTAGTTGGAGCAGATACGCAGTATTTT
CDR3 length: 13; V gene: TRBV19; D gene: TRBD1; clone size: few; J gene: TRBJ2-7; CDR3 protein: CASSARDSHEQYF; CDR3 DNA: TGTGCCAGTAGTGCAAGGGACAGCCACGAGCAGTACTTC
CDR3 length: 15; V gene: TRBV11-1; D gene: .; clone size: once; J gene: TRBJ1-3; CDR3 protein: CASSVTGSSGNTIYF; CDR3 DNA: TGTGCCAGCAGCGTCACAGGGAGCTCTGGAAACACCATATATTTT
CDR3 length: 13; V gene: TRBV19; D gene: .; clone size: .; J gene: TRBJ1-1; CDR3 protein: CASSIALYTEAFF; CDR3 DNA: TGTGCCAGTAGTATAGCGCTTTACACTGAAGCTTTCTTT
CDR3 length: 15; V gene: TRBV13; D gene: .; clone size: .; J gene: TRBJ2-5; CDR3 protein: CASSLGEDVEETQYF; CDR3 DNA: TGTGCCAGCAGCTTAGGCGAGGATGTGGAAGAGACCCAGTACTTC
CDR3 length: 14; V gene: TRBV7-9; D gene: TRBD1; clone size: .; J gene: TRBJ1-2; CDR3 protein: CASSLGTEIYGYTF; CDR3 DNA: TGTGCCAGCAGCCTCGGGACAGAGATTTATGGCTACACCTTC
CDR3 length: 15; V gene: TRBV2; D gene: TRBD1; clone size: .; J gene: TRBJ2-7; CDR3 protein: CASSDRTGMGYEQYF; CDR3 DNA: TGTGCCAGCAGTGACCGGACAGGGATGGGCTACGAGCAGTACTTC
CDR3 length: 16; V gene: TRBV6-6; D gene: .; clone size: .; J gene: TRBJ2-5; CDR3 protein: CASTTPLQGAGETQYF; CDR3 DNA: TGTGCCAGCACAACACCCCTACAAGGGGCAGGGGAGACCCAGTACTTC
CDR3 length: 10; V gene: TRBV6-5; D gene: .; clone size: .; J gene: TRBJ2-1; CDR3 protein: CASGSGEQFF; CDR3 DNA: TGTGCCAGCGGTTCGGGTGAGCAGTTCTTC
CDR3 length: 14; V gene: TRBV6-6; D gene: .; clone size: .; J gene: TRBJ2-3; CDR3 protein: CASSPRMGADTQYF; CDR3 DNA: TGTGCCAGCAGCCCTCGTATGGGGGCAGATACGCAGTATTTT
CDR3 length: 16; V gene: TRBV5-4; D gene: .; clone size: .; J gene: TRBJ1-3; CDR3 protein: CASSSPGLDSGNTIYF; CDR3 DNA: TGTGCCAGCAGCTCCCCGGGCCTAGACTCTGGAAACACCATATATTTT
CDR3 length: 14; V gene: TRBV7-9; D gene: TRBD1; clone size: .; J gene: TRBJ1-1; CDR3 protein: CASRSGQVNTEAFF; CDR3 DNA: TGTGCCAGCAGATCCGGACAGGTGAACACTGAAGCTTTCTTT
CDR3 length: 13; V gene: TRBV27; D gene: .; clone size: .; J gene: TRBJ1-4; CDR3 protein: CASSRRTNEKLFF; CDR3 DNA: TGTGCCAGCAGCCGTCGAACTAATGAAAAACTGTTTTTT
CDR3 length: 16; V gene: TRBV7-9; D gene: TRBD1; clone size: once; J gene: TRBJ2-7; CDR3 protein: CASSSGRDRVPYEQYF; CDR3 DNA: TGTGCCAGCAGCTCAGGCCGGGACAGGGTGCCCTACGAGCAGTACTTC
CDR3 length: 13; V gene: TRBV6-1; D gene: .; clone size: once; J gene: TRBJ1-2; CDR3 protein: CASPDPTNYGYTF; CDR3 DNA: TGTGCCAGCCCTGACCCTACTAACTATGGCTACACCTTC
CDR3 length: 15; V gene: TRBV7-9; D gene: .; clone size: .; J gene: TRBJ2-1; CDR3 protein: CASIQTEPAYNEQFF; CDR3 DNA: TGTGCCAGCATCCAAACAGAACCAGCCTACAATGAGCAGTTCTTC